A single sample is the source of the 15 T cell receptor beta chains below, sequenced in a study of T cells in Graves' hyperthyroidism and ophthalmopathy. Amplification targeted TCR beta CDR3 regions from RNA transcripts. Researchers ran a first-round RT-PCR on the TCR CDR3 using the HTBI primer set. TCRdb passed the multiplex PCR reads through MiXCR, listing each CDR3 protein once. The data hold around 500,000 distinct CDR3 sequences, with approximately 14% observed a single time. Sequencing was performed on blood. The receptor set was obtained from a young woman with Graves' hyperthyroidism.

This clonotype was seen at least ten times. The J gene is TRBJ2-1, the V gene TRBV14, with D possibly matching TRBD1 (5 bases). Trimming removed 3 bases from V and 4 bases from J, with 16 bases in between. The CDR3 consists of 16 residues. Germline V gives CDR1 SGHDN, CDR2 FVKESK. Written as DNA, the CDR3 is TGTGCCAGCAGCCATTTAGGGGATAAACTTTACAATGAGCAGTTCTTC. Its translation: CASSHLGDKLYNEQFF.

This clonotype was detected ten times or more. The J gene is TRBJ2-1, the V gene TRBV12-3 or TRBV12-4; D is unclear. The V end lost 1 base, the J end lost 1 base, and 8 bases lay between the germline ends. CDR3 length: 15 residues. CDR3 residues: CASSLVLWSYNEQFF. DNA of the CDR3: TGTGCCAGCAGTTTAGTCTTATGGTCCTACAATGAGCAGTTCTTC.

This clonotype was found many times. The CDR3 region is CASSLARLANNEQFF. The DNA of the CDR3 is TGTGCCAGCAGTTTAGCGCGTCTAGCGAACAATGAGCAGTTCTTC. V gene TRBV12-3 or TRBV12-4 combines with J gene TRBJ2-1, with a weak D call TRBD2 (6 bases). The V end was cut by 0 bases, the J end by 5 bases, with 11 bases between. The CDR3 contains 15 residues.

The count of this clonotype is one. The chain uses TRBV27 and TRBJ1-2; the match to TRBD1 covers 8 bases. The CDR3 sequence is 16 residues long. Per the germline V gene, CDR1 is MNHEY and CDR2 is SMNVEV (reference sequence). The V segment lost 4 bases and the J segment 5 bases; nucleotides outside the gene matches: 12. The chain's CDR3 is CASSSQGDRRPYGYTF. CDR3 sequence (DNA): TGTGCCAGCAGTTCGCAAGGGGACAGGCGACCGTATGGCTACACCTTC.

The chain links TRBV7-3 to TRBJ1-2, with 8 bases matching TRBD1. CDR3 length: 14 amino acids. Germline loops: CDR1 SGHTA, CDR2 FQGTGA. The trim removed 0 bases at V and 6 bases at J, leaving 3 bases unmatched. The CDR3 loop is CASSLTQQGDGYTF. CDR3 nucleotides: TGTGCCAGCAGCTTAACGCAACAGGGGGATGGCTACACCTTC.

The chain couples TRBV4-1 to TRBJ2-2, with 8 bases that match TRBD1. V shed 2 bases and J 3 bases; nucleotides not matched to a gene: 11. This CDR3 comprises 18 residues. The germline V gene encodes CDR1 MGHRA and CDR2 YSYEKL. CDR3 coding DNA: TGCGCCAGCAGCCAATCCGGGACAGGAGCTTTTTACACCGGGGAGCTGTTTTTT. It is translated as CASSQSGTGAFYTGELFF.

This chain joins TRBV12-5 and TRBJ2-3; 7 nucleotides match TRBD2. CDR1 and CDR2 (germline): LGHNT, FRNRAP. The ends lost 0 bases at V and 6 bases at J; junction bases unmatched: 9. The CDR3 contains 16 residues. Here the CDR3 DNA reads TGTGCTAGTGGTTTGGTACTGGCTAGCGGTGGGGATACGCAGTATTTT. Encoded protein: CASGLVLASGGDTQYF.

The chain employs TRBV5-5 and TRBJ1-1; D perhaps matches TRBD1 (5 bases). This CDR3 is built from 17 residues. The germline V gene has CDR1 SGHKS and CDR2 YYEKEE (reference sequence). V lost 4 bases and J 2 bases, leaving 21 bases between the germline ends. DNA of the CDR3: TGTGCCAGCAGCCTCTCAAGGGGAGGGAAACGTAACACTGAAGCTTTCTTT. This gives the protein CASSLSRGGKRNTEAFF.

This clonotype appeared a few times. This chain connects TRBV5-1 to TRBJ2-5, with D perhaps TRBD1 or TRBD2 (7 bases each). Trimming pared 0 bases from V and 2 bases from J, leaving 14 bases between. This CDR3 is 16 amino acids long. Germline-derived CDR1 and CDR2 are SGHRS and YFSETQ. The CDR3 DNA reads TGCGCCAGCAGCTTGGAGCGGGGACAGCCTCAAGAGACCCAGTACTTC. It yields the protein CASSLERGQPQETQYF.

This clonotype was detected only once. One end of the junction fails to match germline, which may point to a read error. This chain connects TRBV5-1 to TRBJ1-5; no reliable D call. This CDR3 is built from 17 residues. Per the germline V gene, CDR1 is SGHRS and CDR2 is YFSETQ. CDR3 DNA: TGTGCCAGCAGCCCCCTGCAGTCCGGTTGGGGCAATCAGCCCCAGCATTTT. It encodes CASSPLQSGWGNQPQHF.

There are many counts of this clonotype. The chain has TRBV12-3 or TRBV12-4 and TRBJ2-7, with TRBD1 matching over 8 bases. The CDR3 covers 16 residues. J lost 1 base, V lost 6 bases, and 11 bases had no gene match. The CDR3 sequence is CASSSPPGQASYEQYF. In DNA form, the CDR3 reads TGTGCCAGCAGCTCTCCACCGGGACAGGCATCCTACGAGCAGTACTTC.

Details on this clonotype: One base away lies a much larger clone, so this may be a sequencing read error. The chain uses TRBV6-1 and TRBJ2-1; 8 bases match TRBD1. In germline, CDR1 is MNHNS, CDR2 SASEGT. The CDR3 loop spans 16 amino acids. Trimming at V came to 6 bases and at J to 3 bases, leaving 10 bases not matched to a gene. In nucleotides, the CDR3 is TGTGCCAGCAGGAAATGGACAGGGCGTCTCTACAATGAGCAGTTCTTC. This codes for CASRKWTGRLYNEQFF.

In this sample, this clonotype turned up a few times. The V call is TRBV4-1, the J call TRBJ2-7; TRBD2 matches at 9 bases. CDR1 is MGHRA and CDR2 is YSYEKL in the germline V gene. The CDR3 covers 14 residues. V lost 10 bases to trimming and J lost 6 bases; unmatched junction nucleotides: 13. CDR3 region: CATGRIAGVGEQYF. In nucleotides, the CDR3 is TGCGCCACCGGAAGAATAGCGGGAGTGGGCGAGCAGTACTTC.

This clonotype has ten or more counts. The V and J genes are TRBV28 and TRBJ2-1; possibly TRBD2 for D (6 bases). The CDR3 is made up of 17 amino acids. V lost 6 bases and J lost 9, with 27 bases in between. The V gene's germline CDR1 is MDHEN and CDR2 SYDVKM. The CDR3 is CASRAPGSWELAVEQFF. Here the CDR3 DNA reads TGTGCCAGCAGAGCCCCGGGCAGCTGGGAACTAGCTGTTGAGCAGTTCTTC. The entire variable domain, with the rest obtained from reference TRBV28 and TRBJ2-1, is as follows: DVKVTQSSRYLVKRTGEKVFLECVQDMDHENMFWYRQDPGLGLRLIYFSYDVKMKEKGDIPEGYSVSREKKERFSLILESASTNQTSMYLCASRAPGSWELAVEQFFGPGTRLTVL.

This clonotype was observed a handful of times. V usage is TRBV19 and J usage is TRBJ1-1, with unresolved D. With 4 bases removed from V and 4 bases from J, the gap between germline ends came to 10 bases. The CDR3 has 13 residues. CDR1 and CDR2 (germline): LNHDA, SQIVND (reference sequence). This CDR3 is CASSKDGSTEAFF. CDR3 in DNA: TGTGCCAGTAGTAAAGACGGGAGCACTGAAGCTTTCTTT.